This T cell receptor beta chain was identified during a study of monozygotic twins with inflammatory bowel disease. Study results and caveats: The study found lower TCRbeta diversity (inverse Simpson) in IBD patients than in healthy co-twins.

The template-switching step introduced UMIs that carried a 6-nucleotide sample barcode. TCRdb reprocessed the 5' RACE reads; each CDR3 protein has one entry and no DNA is given. The table for this sample gives some 300,000 distinct CDR3 sequences. Of note for this clonotype: Its cognate antigen is unknown.

After skipping T cell sorting, the authors isolated total RNA from whole blood. This CDR3 has 12 amino acids. Germline loops: CDR1 ENHRY, CDR2 SYGVKD. The source material was blood. The TCR comes from a human donor with ulcerative colitis or Crohn's disease, or a healthy co-twin of an affected twin (not recorded which). The chain recombines TRBV10-3 with TRBJ1-1. CDR3 sequence: CASGGVNTEAFF.